These 26 T cell receptor beta chains were all obtained from the same sample, sequenced in a study of blood T cell repertoires in COVID-19 (dated by TCRdb to 2019 to 2021). Libraries came from the immunoSEQ multiplex PCR assay. The table comes from immuneACCESS by way of TCRdb, which keeps in-frame sequences with V and J called. Part of the clones is missing from these tables; in studies checked, under half for an unresolved V gene and the rest for unknown reasons. Counted in this sample were hundreds of thousands of clones; less than 90% of them appeared once. In total, the top ten clones hold roughly 7.3% of the sample. The sample taken for sequencing was peripheral blood. These receptor sequences come from a woman in her 50s with COVID-19, enrolled during active disease.

This rearrangement joins TRBV6-5 to TRBJ1-2; D might be TRBD1 (5 bases). CDR3 length: 14 residues. Germline V gene data show CDR1 as MNHEY and CDR2 as SVGAGI. V was clipped by 8 bases and J by 2 bases, with 15 bases between them. The CDR3 is CASRRKQENYGYTF. The CDR3 nucleotides are TGTGCCAGCCGAAGGAAACAGGAAAACTATGGCTACACCTTC.

The chain joins TRBV12-3 or TRBV12-4 to TRBJ2-6, with D uncertain. The germline V and J ends were trimmed by 6 bases and 3 bases, with 6 bases remaining between them. The CDR3 length is 13 residues. The CDR3 reads CASSFGGANVLTF. The CDR3 DNA follows: TGTGCCAGCAGCTTCGGTGGGGCCAACGTCCTGACTTTC.

This clone showed up just a few times. The J gene is TRBJ1-6, the V gene TRBV6-1, with 7 bases fitting TRBD1. V was pared by 3 bases and J by 6 bases, with 11 bases of the junction left unmatched. The CDR3 is made up of 17 amino acids. The germline gives CDR1 MNHNS, CDR2 SASEGT. The CDR3 DNA reads as TGTGCCAGCAGTGACCTGGCTCCAGGGGGGTCTAATTCACCCCTCCACTTT. This encodes CASSDLAPGGSNSPLHF.

This clone was counted between two and nine times. The chain is built from TRBV2 and TRBJ1-5, with 8 nucleotides matching TRBD1. The CDR3 extends over 17 amino acids. Germline CDR1 is SNHLY and CDR2 is FYNNEI. The J segment lost 3 bases and the V segment lost 6 bases, leaving 13 bases of the junction unmatched. This CDR3 is CASRPETWTGPNQPQHF. CDR3 DNA: TGTGCCAGCAGACCCGAAACTTGGACAGGGCCCAATCAGCCCCAGCATTTT.

The genes are TRBV30 and TRBJ2-3; possibly TRBD2 for D (5 bases). The V end lost 0 bases, the J end lost 3 bases, and 13 bases lay between the germline ends. The CDR3 consists of 15 residues. CDR1 is GTSNPN, CDR2 SVGIG, per germline (reference sequence). In DNA, the CDR3 is TGTGCCTGGAGTGTTCGGGGAATTAGGACAGATACGCAGTATTTT. This codes for CAWSVRGIRTDTQYF.

This clone was observed once. V is TRBV27 and J is TRBJ2-5; 10 nucleotides align to TRBD2. This CDR3 comprises 16 residues. Trimming cost V 4 bases and J 5 bases; bases outside gene matches: 10. From germline, CDR1 is MNHEY and CDR2 SMNVEV (reference sequence). The CDR3 coding sequence is TGTGCCAGCAGTTCAAGAAAGGCTAGCGGGGGCGAGACCCAGTACTTC. Translating it yields CASSSRKASGGETQYF.

CDR3: CASSYSTGESEAFF. In nucleotides, the CDR3 is TGTGCCAGCAGTTACTCGACAGGGGAGAGCGAAGCTTTCTTT. This rearrangement joins TRBV6-5 to TRBJ1-1, with TRBD1 matching 8 bases. V shed 0 bases and J 8 bases; nucleotides not matched to a gene: 5. This CDR3 is 14 amino acids long. Germline V CDR1 and CDR2: MNHEY, SVGAGI.

The chain uses TRBV2 and TRBJ2-3, with D uncertain. The CDR3 spans 11 residues. V was shortened by 8 bases and J by 6 bases, with 9 bases between the two germline ends. Germline V gives CDR1 SNHLY, CDR2 FYNNEI. CDR3 in amino acids: CASHGWDTQYF. CDR3 sequence (DNA): TGTGCCAGCCACGGTTGGGATACGCAGTATTTT.

CDR3 DNA sequence: TGTGCCAGCAGCCAAAACAGGATTCCTGGAAACACCATATATTTT. It yields the protein CASSQNRIPGNTIYF. This rearrangement joins TRBV3-1 (or the pseudogene TRBV3-2) to TRBJ1-3, with a weak D call TRBD1 (5 bases). V was clipped by 2 bases and J by 2 bases, with 10 bases between them. This CDR3 contains 15 residues. Germline V gene sequence: CDR1 LGHDT, CDR2 YNNKEL (reference sequence).

There are a few counts of this clone. The J gene is TRBJ2-1, the V gene TRBV5-6; 7 bases are a match to TRBD2. The CDR3 covers 14 residues. CDR1 and CDR2 from the germline V gene are SGHDT and YYEEEE. V dropped 3 bases and J dropped 6; count of bases not matched to a gene: 6. The CDR3 nucleotides read TGTGCCAGCAGCTCCGGACTAGAAATCAATGAGCAGTTCTTC. It yields the protein CASSSGLEINEQFF.

The chain combines TRBV19 with TRBJ1-1; D remains ambiguous. V was cut by 3 bases and J by 0 bases, with 11 bases left in between. The CDR3 consists of 15 residues. Germline lookup yields CDR1 LNHDA and CDR2 SQIVND (reference sequence). DNA for the CDR3: TGTGCCAGTAGTATGGCCGGGTCGATGAACACTGAAGCTTTCTTT. As protein: CASSMAGSMNTEAFF.

The chain employs TRBV5-1 and TRBJ1-2; tentative D call: TRBD1 (5 bases). The V gene lost 4 bases and the J gene lost 4 bases, with 17 bases spanning the gap. Per germline, CDR1 SGHRS and CDR2 YFSETQ. This CDR3 has 15 residues. The chain's CDR3 is CASSLVQGESYGYTF. The CDR3 DNA is TGCGCCAGCAGCCTTGTCCAGGGTGAGAGCTATGGCTACACCTTC.

The rearrangement links TRBV30 to TRBJ1-2; a possible D gene is TRBD1 (5 bases). The CDR3 is 13 residues long. CDR1 and CDR2 from the germline V gene are GTSNPN and SVGIG (reference sequence). Trimming pared 4 bases from V and 5 bases from J, leaving 14 bases between. The DNA for the CDR3 is TGTGCCTGGATGGAGGGACCTGGGTATGGCTACACCTTC. Translated: CAWMEGPGYGYTF.

The chain is built from TRBV11-2 and TRBJ1-4; no firm D call. CDR3 length equals 13 residues. V dropped 5 bases and J dropped 7 bases, with 11 bases sitting between them. Germline V gene data show CDR1 as SGHAT and CDR2 as FQNNGV. CDR3 in amino acids: CASSPGGPEKLFF. The CDR3, as DNA: TGTGCCAGCAGCCCGGGCGGGCCTGAAAAACTGTTTTTT.

This clone was seen more than once but under ten times. The chain links TRBV28 to TRBJ1-5, with a weak D call TRBD1 (5 bases). Germline CDR1 is MDHEN and CDR2 is SYDVKM. The CDR3 runs 16 residues. V lost 2 bases to trimming and J lost 5 bases, with 16 bases between them. The CDR3 here is CASSLLALRGHQPQHF. CDR3 DNA sequence: TGTGCCAGCAGTTTACTGGCCTTAAGGGGCCATCAGCCCCAGCATTTT. Using reference TRBV28 and TRBJ1-5 for the parts outside the CDR3, the full variable domain is DVKVTQSSRYLVKRTGEKVFLECVQDMDHENMFWYRQDPGLGLRLIYFSYDVKMKEKGDIPEGYSVSREKKERFSLILESASTNQTSMYLCASSLLALRGHQPQHFGDGTRLSIL.

This clone was recorded only once. The CDR3 nucleotides read TGCAGTGCTAGTGGTTGGGGGACAGGCATCAATCAGCCCCAGCATTTT. Protein product: CSASGWGTGINQPQHF. The chain employs TRBV20-1 and TRBJ1-5; TRBD1 agrees at 8 bases. This CDR3 contains 16 residues. Unmatched junction bases numbered 10, after V lost 3 bases and J lost 3 bases. Germline V CDR1 and CDR2: DFQATT, SNEGSKA (reference sequence).

V is TRBV3-1 (or the pseudogene TRBV3-2) and J is TRBJ1-5; D is perhaps TRBD1 (5 bases). This CDR3 region has 14 residues. Trimming left V 1 base short and J 7 bases short, with 11 bases between. CDR1 and CDR2 (germline): LGHDT, YNNKEL (reference sequence). For the CDR3, the DNA is TGTGCCAGCAGCCAAGGGGGGGGGTACCAGCCCCAGCATTTT. Translation gives CASSQGGGYQPQHF.

The rearrangement uses TRBV5-1 and TRBJ1-2; TRBD1 might be the D (6 bases). This CDR3 has 15 residues. In germline, CDR1 is SGHRS, CDR2 YFSETQ. V was cut by 3 bases and J by 4 bases, with 16 bases left in between. Written as DNA, the CDR3 is TGCGCCAGCAGCTCGTCGGTGACAGGACCCTATGGCTACACCTTC. Amino acids: CASSSSVTGPYGYTF.

The chain is built from TRBV2 and TRBJ1-3; D ambiguous. Per germline, CDR1 SNHLY and CDR2 FYNNEI. CDR3 length equals 14 residues. The V end lost 4 bases, the J end lost 0 bases, and 7 bases lay between the germline ends. The CDR3 here is CASSAGLSGNTIYF. CDR3 DNA sequence: TGTGCCAGCAGTGCTGGACTCTCTGGAAACACCATATATTTT.

The chain carries TRBV11-2 and TRBJ1-2; TRBD1 matches 7 bases. V lost 1 base, J lost 5 bases, and 7 bases stayed unmatched. Looked up from germline, CDR1 is SGHAT and CDR2 is FQNNGV. The CDR3 sequence is 15 residues long. CDR3 in DNA: TGTGCCAGCAGCTTAGCCGGACAGGAAGGATATGGCTACACCTTC. It yields the protein CASSLAGQEGYGYTF.

The J gene is TRBJ1-2, the V gene TRBV6-5, with D unclear. The CDR3 totals 11 residues. CDR1 and CDR2 from the germline V gene are MNHEY and SVGAGI. As DNA, the CDR3 is TGTGCAGCGGGCGGAACCGTAGGCTACACCTTC. Its translation: CAAGGTVGYTF.

The chain employs TRBV5-5 and TRBJ2-1; maybe TRBD1 (6 bases). The ends were cut back, 1 base at V and 1 base at J, with 15 bases in the middle. This CDR3 is built from 17 residues. In germline, CDR1 is SGHKS, CDR2 YYEKEE (reference sequence). CDR3 bases: TGTGCCAGCAGCTTGCGACCGGGCAGGGGTTCCTACAATGAGCAGTTCTTC. Amino acid sequence: CASSLRPGRGSYNEQFF.

V is TRBV6-5 and J is TRBJ2-2; 8 positions match TRBD2. The J segment lost 1 base and the V segment lost 5 bases, leaving 3 bases of the junction unmatched. This CDR3 comprises 15 residues. Germline V CDR1 and CDR2: MNHEY, SVGAGI. CDR3: CASSRLARNTGELFF. The CDR3 region has the DNA TGTGCCAGCAGTCGACTAGCGCGGAACACCGGGGAGCTGTTTTTT.

The chain links TRBV9 to TRBJ2-2, with TRBD1 as a possible D gene (6 bases). Germline CDR1 reads SGDLS; CDR2 reads YYNGEE. This CDR3 is 13 amino acids long. V was pared by 4 bases and J by 5 bases, with 9 bases between. The CDR3: CASSLTGTGELFF. The CDR3 region has the DNA TGTGCCAGCAGCCTTACAGGGACCGGGGAGCTGTTTTTT.

The chain couples TRBV28 to TRBJ1-5; D possibly corresponds to TRBD1 (5 bases). This CDR3 has 15 residues. The V and J ends lost 6 bases and 7 bases respectively, with 19 bases between them. Per the germline V gene, CDR1 is MDHEN and CDR2 is SYDVKM. The DNA of the CDR3 is TGTGCCAGCAGCCGACTCGACAGACGTGACCAGCCCCAGCATTTT. Residues: CASSRLDRRDQPQHF.

The chain is built from TRBV5-6 and TRBJ2-7; the match to TRBD1 covers 7 bases. CDR1 and CDR2 from the germline V gene are SGHDT and YYEEEE. The CDR3 length is 12 residues. With V trimmed by 4 bases and J by 5 bases, 3 bases remained unmatched. Written as DNA, the CDR3 is TGTGCCAGCAGCCTAGACAGGGACGAGCAGTACTTC. Encoded protein: CASSLDRDEQYF.